What follows describes a single T cell receptor (beta chain). Antigen unknown. It was with a sample-barcoded 5' primer and a J-beta primer mix that a second PCR of roughly 7 to 12 cycles was run. Each CDR3 protein is one row after TCRdb ran MiXCR on the 5' RACE reads. In the table there are just under 750,000 distinct CDR3 sequences, over 20% of which are singletons. This record comes from a study of blood T cells in healthy people across ages. General study results and limits: Greater diversity and more naive CD4+ cells were seen in long-lived donors than in aged donors.

The CDR3 is 14 amino acids. Germline values: CDR1 MNHEY, CDR2 SVGAGI. V lost 6 bases, J lost 4 bases, and 5 bases stayed unmatched. The chain combines TRBV6-5 with TRBJ2-7, with TRBD1 identical over 11 bases. Sequencing was performed on blood. This receptor was identified in a man between 65 and 79 years old in good health. This CDR3 is CASSRTGGEYEQYF. CDR3 nucleotides: TGTGCCAGCAGCCGGACAGGGGGCGAGTACGAGCAGTACTTC.